This T cell receptor (beta chain) was obtained from a study of CD8 T cells in ankylosing spondylitis. Using quantitative 5'-RACE with molecular barcodes, the authors made TCR beta libraries. TCRdb independently ran MiXCR on the 5' RACE reads; one entry per CDR3 protein. The profile shows about 33,000 distinct CDR3 sequences, approximately 10% of them singletons. CDR1 and CDR2 from the germline V gene are SGHAT and FQDESV (reference sequence). The V gene end was trimmed by 4 bases and the J gene end by 0 bases; junction bases not matched to a gene: 15. The CDR3 is 21 amino acids. Points from the study as a whole: Matched ankylosing spondylitis synovial fluid reportedly showed significant enrichment of disease-linked clones. CD8+ cells made up the disease-linked clones, which were relatively rare in peripheral blood. Blood of patients with ankylosing spondylitis appeared to be characterized by a TCR beta motif of several highly homologous variants.

To note about this clonotype: The target antigen is unknown.

Sample: synovial fluid, either unsorted or a sorted T cell fraction (not recorded which). The chain carries TRBV11-1 and TRBJ2-3; 14 bases line up with TRBD2. This receptor was identified in a male donor with ankylosing spondylitis. In DNA, the CDR3 is TGTGCCAGCAGCTCTCTCCGGACTAGCGGGAGGTACTACATTAGCACAGATACGCAGTATTTT. Translated: CASSSLRTSGRYYISTDTQYF.